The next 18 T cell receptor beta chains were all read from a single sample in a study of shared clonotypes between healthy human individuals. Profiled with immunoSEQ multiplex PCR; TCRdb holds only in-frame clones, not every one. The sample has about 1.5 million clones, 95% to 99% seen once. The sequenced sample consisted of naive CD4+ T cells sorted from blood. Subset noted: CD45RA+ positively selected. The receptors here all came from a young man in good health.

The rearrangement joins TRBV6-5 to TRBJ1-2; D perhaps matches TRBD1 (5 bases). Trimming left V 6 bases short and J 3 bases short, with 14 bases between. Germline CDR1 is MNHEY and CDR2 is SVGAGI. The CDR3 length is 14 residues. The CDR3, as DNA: TGTGCCAGCAGCCCACGGACACCTCACTATGGCTACACCTTC. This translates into CASSPRTPHYGYTF.

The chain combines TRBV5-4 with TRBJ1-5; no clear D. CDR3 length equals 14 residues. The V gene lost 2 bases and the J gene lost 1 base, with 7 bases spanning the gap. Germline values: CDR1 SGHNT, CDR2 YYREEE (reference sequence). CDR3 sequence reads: CASSFLGSNQPQHF. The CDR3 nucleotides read TGTGCCAGCAGCTTTCTAGGGAGCAATCAGCCCCAGCATTTT.

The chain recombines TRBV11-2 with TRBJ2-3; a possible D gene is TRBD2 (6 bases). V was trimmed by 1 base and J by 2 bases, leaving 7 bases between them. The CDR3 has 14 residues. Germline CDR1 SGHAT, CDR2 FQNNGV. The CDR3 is CASSLGLDTDTQYF. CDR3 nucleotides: TGTGCCAGCAGCTTAGGACTAGACACAGATACGCAGTATTTT.

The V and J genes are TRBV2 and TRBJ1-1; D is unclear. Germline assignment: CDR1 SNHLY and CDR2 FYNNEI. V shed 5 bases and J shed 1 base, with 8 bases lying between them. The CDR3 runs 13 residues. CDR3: CASSTEQNTEAFF. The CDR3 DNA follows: TGTGCCAGCAGTACCGAGCAGAACACTGAAGCTTTCTTT.

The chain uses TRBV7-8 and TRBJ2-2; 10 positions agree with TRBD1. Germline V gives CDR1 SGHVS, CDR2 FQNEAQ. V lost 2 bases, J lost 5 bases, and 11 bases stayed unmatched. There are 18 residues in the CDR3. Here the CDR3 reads CASSLIPTGTGVTGELFF. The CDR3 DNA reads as TGTGCCAGCAGCTTAATACCCACAGGGACAGGGGTGACCGGGGAGCTGTTTTTT.

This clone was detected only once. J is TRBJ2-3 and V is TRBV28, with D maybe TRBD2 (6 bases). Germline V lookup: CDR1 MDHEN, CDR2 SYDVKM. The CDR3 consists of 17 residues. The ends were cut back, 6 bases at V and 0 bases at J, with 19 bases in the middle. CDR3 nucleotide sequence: TGTGCCAGCAGCTACCGTGAAGGACTAACTAGCACAGATACGCAGTATTTT. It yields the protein CASSYREGLTSTDTQYF. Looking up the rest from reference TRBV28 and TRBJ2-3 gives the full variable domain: DVKVTQSSRYLVKRTGEKVFLECVQDMDHENMFWYRQDPGLGLRLIYFSYDVKMKEKGDIPEGYSVSREKKERFSLILESASTNQTSMYLCASSYREGLTSTDTQYFGPGTRLTVL.

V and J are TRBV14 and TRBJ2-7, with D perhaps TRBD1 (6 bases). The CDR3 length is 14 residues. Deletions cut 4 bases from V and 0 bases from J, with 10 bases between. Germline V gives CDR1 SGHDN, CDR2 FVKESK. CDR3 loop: CASSRQGISYEQYF. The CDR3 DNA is TGTGCCAGCAGCCGGCAGGGGATCTCCTACGAGCAGTACTTC.

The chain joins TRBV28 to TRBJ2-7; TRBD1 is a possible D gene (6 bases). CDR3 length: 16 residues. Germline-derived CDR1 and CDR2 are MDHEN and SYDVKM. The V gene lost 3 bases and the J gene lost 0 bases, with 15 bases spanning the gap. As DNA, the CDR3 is TGTGCCAGCAGTTTTGTGGCCGGGACAAGCTCCTACGAGCAGTACTTC. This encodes CASSFVAGTSSYEQYF. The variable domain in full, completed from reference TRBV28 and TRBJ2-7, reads DVKVTQSSRYLVKRTGEKVFLECVQDMDHENMFWYRQDPGLGLRLIYFSYDVKMKEKGDIPEGYSVSREKKERFSLILESASTNQTSMYLCASSFVAGTSSYEQYFGPGTRLTVT.

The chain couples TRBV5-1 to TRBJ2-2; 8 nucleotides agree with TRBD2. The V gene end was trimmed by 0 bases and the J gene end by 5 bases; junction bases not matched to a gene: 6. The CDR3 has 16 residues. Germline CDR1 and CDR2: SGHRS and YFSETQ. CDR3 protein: CASSLDSGTGTGELFF. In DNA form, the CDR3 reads TGCGCCAGCAGCTTGGATAGCGGGACTGGGACCGGGGAGCTGTTTTTT.

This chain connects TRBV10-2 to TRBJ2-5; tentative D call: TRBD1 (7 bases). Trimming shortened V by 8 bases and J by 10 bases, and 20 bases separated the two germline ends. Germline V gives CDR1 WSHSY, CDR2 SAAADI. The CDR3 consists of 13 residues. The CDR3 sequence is CASGGLPQGVQYF. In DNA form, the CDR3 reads TGCGCCAGCGGCGGACTACCCCAGGGGGTCCAGTACTTC.

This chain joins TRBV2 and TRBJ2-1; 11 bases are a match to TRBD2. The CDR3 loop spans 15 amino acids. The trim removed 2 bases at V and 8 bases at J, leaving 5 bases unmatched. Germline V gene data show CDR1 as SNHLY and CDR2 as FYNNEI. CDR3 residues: CASSELAGGRHEQFF. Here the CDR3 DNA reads TGTGCCAGCAGTGAACTAGCGGGAGGTCGGCATGAGCAGTTCTTC.

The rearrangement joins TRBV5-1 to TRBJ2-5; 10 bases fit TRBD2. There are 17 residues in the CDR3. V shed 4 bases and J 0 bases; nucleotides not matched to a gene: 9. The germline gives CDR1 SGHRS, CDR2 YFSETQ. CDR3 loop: CASSPGGLAGDQETQYF. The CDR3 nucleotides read TGCGCCAGCAGCCCCGGGGGGCTAGCGGGAGACCAAGAGACCCAGTACTTC.

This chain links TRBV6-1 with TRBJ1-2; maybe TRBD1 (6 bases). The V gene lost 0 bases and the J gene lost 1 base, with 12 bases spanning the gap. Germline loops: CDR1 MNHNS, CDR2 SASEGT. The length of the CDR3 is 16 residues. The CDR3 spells CASSEALGQHNYGYTF. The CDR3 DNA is TGTGCCAGCAGTGAAGCGCTCGGACAGCATAACTATGGCTACACCTTC.

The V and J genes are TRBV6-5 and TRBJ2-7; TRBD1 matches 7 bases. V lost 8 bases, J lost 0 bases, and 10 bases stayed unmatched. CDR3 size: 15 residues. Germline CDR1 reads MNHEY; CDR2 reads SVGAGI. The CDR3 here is CASQGDGRGSYEQYF. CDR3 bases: TGTGCCAGCCAGGGGGACGGACGGGGCTCCTACGAGCAGTACTTC.

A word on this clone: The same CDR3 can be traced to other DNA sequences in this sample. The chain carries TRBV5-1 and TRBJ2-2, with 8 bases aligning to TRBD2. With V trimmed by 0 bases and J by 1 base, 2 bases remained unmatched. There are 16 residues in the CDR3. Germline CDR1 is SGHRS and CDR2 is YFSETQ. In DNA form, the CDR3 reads TGCGCCAGCAGCTTGGGTCTAGCGGGGAACACCGGGGAGCTGTTTTTT. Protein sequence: CASSLGLAGNTGELFF.

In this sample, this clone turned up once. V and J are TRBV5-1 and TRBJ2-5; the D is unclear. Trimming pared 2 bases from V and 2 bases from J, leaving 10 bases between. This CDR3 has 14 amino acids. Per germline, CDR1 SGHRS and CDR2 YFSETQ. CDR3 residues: CASSFGRLQETQYF. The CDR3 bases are TGCGCCAGCAGCTTTGGACGGCTTCAAGAGACCCAGTACTTC.

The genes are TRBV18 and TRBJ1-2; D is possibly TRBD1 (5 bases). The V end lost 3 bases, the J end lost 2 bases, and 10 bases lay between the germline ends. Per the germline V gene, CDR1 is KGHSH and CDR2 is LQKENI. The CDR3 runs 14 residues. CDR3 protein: CASSPQGINYGYTF. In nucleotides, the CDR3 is TGTGCCAGCTCACCCCAGGGCATCAACTATGGCTACACCTTC.

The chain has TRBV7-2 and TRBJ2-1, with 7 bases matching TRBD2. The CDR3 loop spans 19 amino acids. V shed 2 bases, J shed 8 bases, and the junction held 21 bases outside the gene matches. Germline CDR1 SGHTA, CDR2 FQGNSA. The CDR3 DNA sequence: TGTGCCAGCAGCTTATCTAGGTCGTCGGCGGGAGCCCTTGGCCATGAGCAGTTCTTC. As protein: CASSLSRSSAGALGHEQFF.